This TCR beta chain was identified during a study of cytomegalovirus exposure and HLA in healthy donors. Study-level information: A data release that came early held 80 million to 95 million unique TCRs from HLA-typed donors. The study, taken as a whole, reports: Earlier findings revealed that most TCR beta V segments proved productive either about 87% or about 30% of the time.

V lost 0 bases, J lost 1 base, and 9 bases lay in between. CDR1 is SQVTM, CDR2 ANQGSEA, per germline. This CDR3 spans 15 amino acids. For this clone: The antigen is undetermined.

60 Vbeta and 13 Jbeta primers were used in PCR. In the original processing: A follow-up analysis tallied around 76 million unique TCR beta chains, roughly 11 million shared. Produced via immunoSEQ multiplex PCR; TCRdb's table is partial and in-frame only. The V and J calls and the clone size are those of that table, but D and trimming were determined from the DNA. This table has roughly 100,000 clones, around 70% appearing once. The rearrangement joins TRBV29-1 to TRBJ2-2; D possibly corresponds to TRBD1 (6 bases). The sequenced material came from PBMCs. The TCR originated in a middle-aged man in good health and CMV-seronegative. The CDR3 DNA reads as TGCAGCGTTGAAGAGGCGGACAGGAACACCGGGGAGCTGTTTTTT. This encodes CSVEEADRNTGELFF.